The 15 T cell receptor beta chains listed next were all sequenced from one sample in a study of PD-1 blockade in classical Hodgkin lymphoma. Clones were sequenced by immunoSEQ multiplex PCR, and TCRdb holds only the in-frame ones, with some missing. The sample includes over 85,000 clones, approximately 94% of them seen just once. Time point noted: cycle 4 day 1 (C4D1), after 5 to 7 weeks of nivolumab. The patients all showed relapse after autologous stem cell transplantation, while their brentuximab vedotin exposure varied. Sequenced here: peripheral blood mononuclear cells (PBMCs), sampled before the fourth cycle of nivolumab. These receptor sequences come from a human donor with classical Hodgkin lymphoma.

J is TRBJ1-5 and V is TRBV15; TRBD1 is a possible D gene (5 bases). V lost 1 base and J 7 bases, leaving 5 bases between the germline ends. This CDR3 spans 12 amino acids. The germline gives CDR1 LNHNV, CDR2 YYDKDF (reference sequence). The CDR3 nucleotides are TGTGCCACCAGCAGAGCAGGGCAGCCCCAGCATTTT. Its protein is CATSRAGQPQHF.

V gene TRBV7-3 combines with J gene TRBJ2-3; D is undetermined. The CDR3 is 12 residues long. V was trimmed by 3 bases and J by 4 bases, leaving 5 bases between them. Germline V gene data show CDR1 as SGHTA and CDR2 as FQGTGA. The CDR3 spells CASSFPPDTQYF. The CDR3 nucleotides are TGTGCCAGCAGCTTCCCCCCAGATACGCAGTATTTT. Full variable domain (missing parts from reference TRBV7-3 and TRBJ2-3): GAGVSQTPSNKVTEKGKYVELRCDPISGHTALYWYRQSLGQGPEFLIYFQGTGAADDSGLPNDRFFAVRPEGSVSTLKIQRTERGDSAVYLCASSFPPDTQYFGPGTRLTVL.

The CDR3 is CSVEQGKAFF. CDR3 DNA: TGCAGCGTTGAACAGGGGAAAGCTTTCTTT. V and J are TRBV29-1 and TRBJ1-1; a possible D gene is TRBD1 (6 bases). The germline CDR1 and CDR2 sequences are SQVTM and ANQGSEA. Trimming left V 2 bases short and J 9 bases short, with 7 bases between. CDR3 length equals 10 residues. Drawing the rest from reference TRBV29-1 and TRBJ1-1, the complete variable domain is SAVISQKPSRDICQRGTSLTIQCQVDSQVTMMFWYRQQPGQSLTLIATANQGSEATYESGFVIDKFPISRPNLTFSTLTVSNMSPEDSSIYLCSVEQGKAFFGQGTRLTVV.

The chain employs TRBV2 and TRBJ2-7; D remains unclear. The germline V and J ends were trimmed by 6 bases and 2 bases, with 11 bases remaining between them. The CDR3 sequence is 13 residues long. Germline CDR1 is SNHLY and CDR2 is FYNNEI. DNA of the CDR3: TGTGCCAGCAGAACGGACGGAACCTACGAGCAGTACTTC. Amino acids: CASRTDGTYEQYF.

The J gene is TRBJ1-2, the V gene TRBV7-9, with a weak D call TRBD1 (5 bases). Trimming shortened V by 5 bases and J by 8 bases, and 24 bases separated the two germline ends. CDR3 length: 16 amino acids. The germline V gene encodes CDR1 SEHNR and CDR2 FQNEAQ (reference sequence). For the CDR3, the DNA is TGTGCCAGCAGCCCTGGGGCCCAGGGAGCGGCGCGGGGCTACACCTTC. It translates to CASSPGAQGAARGYTF.

The genes are TRBV25-1 and TRBJ1-2; a weak D match, TRBD1 (5 bases). This CDR3 has 14 amino acids. From germline, CDR1 is MGHDK and CDR2 SYGVNS. V shed 5 bases and J shed 4 bases, with 14 bases lying between them. The CDR3 loop is CASSKVQGGYGYTF. For the CDR3, the DNA is TGTGCCAGCAGTAAGGTGCAGGGTGGCTATGGCTACACCTTC.

The chain recombines TRBV29-1 with TRBJ2-7; TRBD1 might be the D (6 bases). Trimming took off 5 bases at V and 1 base at J, with 15 bases between the two ends. Germline-derived CDR1 and CDR2 are SQVTM and ANQGSEA. The CDR3 totals 14 residues. As DNA, the CDR3 is TGCAGCGTTTTTCCGGTTCAGGGGTCCTACGAGCAGTACTTC. Translation: CSVFPVQGSYEQYF.

This chain connects TRBV15 to TRBJ2-2; TRBD2 agrees at 11 bases. This CDR3 region has 17 residues. Germline V gene data show CDR1 as LNHNV and CDR2 as YYDKDF (reference sequence). Losses at the gene ends were 4 bases for V and 1 base for J; bases not matched to a gene: 5. The DNA for the CDR3 is TGTGCCACCAGCAAGGGACTAGCGGAGTTGAACACCGGGGAGCTGTTTTTT. It specifies CATSKGLAELNTGELFF.

V usage is TRBV9 and J usage is TRBJ2-2, with TRBD1 as a possible D gene (5 bases). Germline CDR1 reads SGDLS; CDR2 reads YYNGEE. The CDR3 extends over 15 amino acids. V lost 0 bases to trimming and J lost 2 bases, with 8 bases between them. The CDR3 sequence is CASSVATGNTGELFF. In DNA, the CDR3 is TGTGCCAGCAGCGTAGCTACAGGTAACACCGGGGAGCTGTTTTTT.

J is TRBJ1-4 and V is TRBV9; TRBD1 is a possible D gene (6 bases). This CDR3 contains 15 residues. CDR1 and CDR2 from the germline V gene are SGDLS and YYNGEE. With 4 bases removed from V and 8 bases from J, the gap between germline ends came to 18 bases. This chain's CDR3 is CASSPYRVEEEKLFF. The CDR3 region has the DNA TGTGCCAGCAGCCCTTACAGGGTAGAGGAGGAAAAACTGTTTTTT.

This chain joins TRBV30 and TRBJ1-2; D may be TRBD1 (6 bases). The CDR3 runs 15 residues. Trimming shortened V by 0 bases and J by 6 bases, and 17 bases separated the two germline ends. Germline V gene data show CDR1 as GTSNPN and CDR2 as SVGIG (reference sequence). The DNA for the CDR3 is TGTGCCTGGAGTGTACGTCGGGGGGCTGGGGATGGCTACACCTTC. This encodes CAWSVRRGAGDGYTF.

The chain employs TRBV30 and TRBJ2-7; 8 nucleotides match TRBD2. Unmatched junction bases numbered 3, after V lost 5 bases and J lost 3 bases. The CDR3 has 12 residues. Per the germline V gene, CDR1 is GTSNPN and CDR2 is SVGIG (reference sequence). The CDR3 loop reads CAWGRGVYEQYF. The CDR3 region has the DNA TGTGCCTGGGGGCGGGGGGTCTACGAGCAGTACTTC.

V gene TRBV29-1 combines with J gene TRBJ2-3; possible D gene TRBD2, 5 bases. The CDR3 has 13 amino acids. V was pared by 4 bases and J by 2 bases, with 10 bases between. Germline V gene data show CDR1 as SQVTM and CDR2 as ANQGSEA. CDR3 amino acids: CSVVLALTDTQYF. The CDR3 nucleotides are TGCAGCGTTGTCCTAGCTCTCACAGATACGCAGTATTTT.

This chain connects TRBV14 to TRBJ2-5; TRBD1 matches at 7 bases. Germline-derived CDR1 and CDR2 are SGHDN and FVKESK. V gave up 0 bases and J gave up 7 bases; unmatched junction bases: 5. This CDR3 comprises 14 residues. CDR3 DNA sequence: TGTGCCAGCAGCCAAGAACAGGCAGGGGGGACCCAGTACTTC. Translated: CASSQEQAGGTQYF.

This clone was seen only once. The chain joins TRBV28 to TRBJ1-1, with D perhaps matching TRBD1 (5 bases). There are 15 residues in the CDR3. Trimming removed 5 bases at V and 0 bases at J, with 13 bases between. Germline V gives CDR1 MDHEN, CDR2 SYDVKM. The CDR3: CASSLVGVLNTEAFF. CDR3 nucleotides: TGTGCCAGCAGTCTAGTAGGGGTCTTGAACACTGAAGCTTTCTTT. The full variable domain, with the rest looked up from reference TRBV28 and TRBJ1-1, is DVKVTQSSRYLVKRTGEKVFLECVQDMDHENMFWYRQDPGLGLRLIYFSYDVKMKEKGDIPEGYSVSREKKERFSLILESASTNQTSMYLCASSLVGVLNTEAFFGQGTRLTVV.